Below are 18 T cell receptor beta chains sequenced from a single sample in a study of T-cell reconstitution after alpha-beta-depleted transplantation in children. As it was prepared, the TCRbeta library received unique molecular identifiers. One entry per CDR3 protein, called by TCRdb with MiXCR from the PCR reads. The repertoire holds approximately 120,000 distinct CDR3 sequences, with roughly 10% as singletons. The sample in question was PBMCs, mostly from graft donor cells, obtained 180 days after TCRalphabeta/CD19-depleted stem cell transplant. The receptor set was obtained from a girl less than two years old who had a stem cell transplant for combined immunodeficiency, so the T cells may come from the graft donor.

This clonotype was detected a few times. The chain couples TRBV7-2 to TRBJ2-7, with D possibly being TRBD2 (6 bases). The CDR3 runs to 15 residues. CDR1 is SGHTA, CDR2 FQGNSA, per germline. Trimming cost V 5 bases and J 0 bases, with 14 bases left between them. The CDR3 sequence is CASSTTGTYSYEQYF. As DNA, the CDR3 is TGTGCCAGCAGCACTACCGGGACTTACTCCTACGAGCAGTACTTC.

This clonotype was seen only a few times. The V and J genes are TRBV20-1 and TRBJ2-3; D unclear. The CDR3 is 14 amino acids. V lost 0 bases, J lost 1 base, and 8 bases lay in between. In germline, CDR1 is DFQATT, CDR2 SNEGSKA (reference sequence). The CDR3 DNA follows: TGCAGTGCTAGAGACCACCGGGGCACAGATACGCAGTATTTT. Protein: CSARDHRGTDTQYF.

In regard to this clonotype: Just one base apart from a much larger clone, this may be a read error. The chain recombines TRBV29-1 with TRBJ2-3, with D tentatively TRBD1 (6 bases). Germline assignment: CDR1 SQVTM and CDR2 ANQGSEA. Trimming shortened V by 6 bases and J by 0 bases, and 13 bases separated the two germline ends. CDR3 length: 14 amino acids. As DNA, the CDR3 is TGCAGCGTCGCGTACAGGGCTAGCACAGATACGCAGTATTTT. Translation gives CSVAYRASTDTQYF.

This clonotype was observed a handful of times. The V call is TRBV28, the J call TRBJ1-1, with TRBD1 identical over 8 bases. CDR3 size: 12 residues. Germline loops: CDR1 MDHEN, CDR2 SYDVKM. The V gene end was trimmed by 5 bases and the J gene end by 4 bases; junction bases not matched to a gene: 0. Written as DNA, the CDR3 is TGTGCCAGCAGTACAGGGGGCACTGAAGCTTTCTTT. Protein: CASSTGGTEAFF.

This rearrangement joins TRBV12-3 or TRBV12-4 to TRBJ2-2, with D hard to call. The CDR3 has 15 residues. The V end was cut by 1 base, the J end by 4 bases, with 10 bases between. The CDR3 sequence: CASSLEHPPTGELFF. The CDR3 DNA follows: TGTGCCAGCAGTTTAGAGCACCCGCCCACCGGGGAGCTGTTTTTT.

This clonotype was picked up a small number of times. The chain employs TRBV2 and TRBJ2-1; D uncertain. CDR3 length: 14 amino acids. The V and J ends lost 3 bases and 4 bases respectively, with 10 bases between them. Germline V lookup: CDR1 SNHLY, CDR2 FYNNEI. The CDR3 sequence is CASSESWFYNEQFF. The DNA of the CDR3 is TGTGCCAGCAGTGAGAGCTGGTTTTACAATGAGCAGTTCTTC.

The table lists this clonotype with a few counts. The gene calls are TRBV20-1 and TRBJ1-1; unclear D gene. The germline V gene encodes CDR1 DFQATT and CDR2 SNEGSKA (reference sequence). There are 14 residues in the CDR3. The germline V and J ends were trimmed by 2 bases and 1 base, with 11 bases remaining between them. The CDR3 sequence is CSARLYLANTEAFF. CDR3 coding DNA: TGCAGTGCTAGATTATATTTGGCGAACACTGAAGCTTTCTTT.

Many counts were recorded for this clonotype. The genes are TRBV28 and TRBJ2-3; 9 positions agree with TRBD2. The junction had 11 bases not matched to a gene; V was cut back by 6 bases and J by 1 base. The CDR3 covers 17 residues. Looked up from germline, CDR1 is MDHEN and CDR2 is SYDVKM. The CDR3 is CASSLFSSGTGTDTQYF. In DNA form, the CDR3 reads TGTGCCAGCAGCCTATTTTCTAGCGGGACTGGCACAGATACGCAGTATTTT.

Only a few counts were recorded for this clonotype. The chain is built from TRBV10-3 and TRBJ2-2; D might be TRBD2 (5 bases). Germline CDR1 ENHRY, CDR2 SYGVKD. Trimming shortened V by 6 bases and J by 6 bases, and 8 bases separated the two germline ends. This CDR3 has 12 amino acids. The CDR3 nucleotides are TGTGCCATCAGGGGAGTACCCGGGGAGCTGTTTTTT. Translating gives CAIRGVPGELFF.

This clonotype has just a few counts. This rearrangement joins TRBV20-1 to TRBJ1-1; TRBD1 matches 8 bases. The CDR3 runs 15 residues. Germline CDR1 reads DFQATT; CDR2 reads SNEGSKA (reference sequence). J lost 1 base, V lost 0 bases, and 4 bases had no gene match. CDR3 in amino acids: CSARDFGQGNTEAFF. CDR3 coding DNA: TGCAGTGCTAGAGATTTTGGACAGGGGAACACTGAAGCTTTCTTT.

This chain joins TRBV20-1 and TRBJ2-3; D might be TRBD2 (6 bases). Trimming took 0 bases from V and 2 from J, leaving 9 bases between them. CDR1 and CDR2 (germline): DFQATT, SNEGSKA (reference sequence). This CDR3 has 14 residues. CDR3 bases: TGCAGTGCTAGAGAATGGGAGGCCACAGATACGCAGTATTTT. It yields the protein CSAREWEATDTQYF.

This clonotype showed up just a few times. V and J are TRBV20-1 and TRBJ1-2; 9 bases fit TRBD1. CDR1 is DFQATT and CDR2 is SNEGSKA in the germline V gene (reference sequence). V shed 6 bases and J 3 bases; nucleotides not matched to a gene: 8. The CDR3 extends over 14 amino acids. The CDR3 loop is CSATGTGLDYGYTF. CDR3 bases: TGCAGTGCAACCGGGACAGGGCTTGACTATGGCTACACCTTC.

In regard to this clonotype: This sequence may be a read error, since a much larger clone differs from it by one base. This chain joins TRBV29-1 and TRBJ2-2; D perhaps matches TRBD2 (7 bases). The germline CDR1 and CDR2 sequences are SQVTM and ANQGSEA. The length of the CDR3 is 15 residues. DNA of the CDR3: TGCAGCGTTGAGTCAGGCGGGGGCCCGACCGGGAAGCTGTTTTTT. Residues: CSVESGGGPTGKLFF.

The chain carries TRBV20-1 and TRBJ1-5; the match to TRBD1 covers 8 bases. This CDR3 comprises 16 residues. The V and J ends lost 6 bases and 0 bases, in that order; junction bases with no gene match: 10. CDR1 is DFQATT, CDR2 SNEGSKA, per germline (reference sequence). The CDR3, as DNA: TGCAGTGCCACTGGGACAGGCCCCTATAGCAATCAGCCCCAGCATTTT. It specifies CSATGTGPYSNQPQHF.

The V and J genes are TRBV10-3 and TRBJ2-7, with 10 nucleotides matching TRBD2. Germline loops: CDR1 ENHRY, CDR2 SYGVKD. J gave up 2 bases and V 6 bases, and 13 bases lay outside the gene matches. This CDR3 contains 17 residues. The CDR3 spells CAIRDSGLAKFPYEQYF. The CDR3 DNA reads TGTGCCATCAGGGACTCGGGACTAGCGAAATTCCCCTACGAGCAGTACTTC.

This chain uses TRBV7-3 with TRBJ2-2; weak D call: TRBD1 (6 bases). The germline V and J ends were trimmed by 5 bases and 5 bases, with 15 bases remaining between them. The germline V gene has CDR1 SGHTA and CDR2 FQGTGA. This CDR3 contains 15 residues. The CDR3 DNA sequence: TGTGCCAGCAGCACCGGGACATGGGGGACCGGGGAGCTGTTTTTT. Protein: CASSTGTWGTGELFF.

The chain joins TRBV6-2 or TRBV6-3 to TRBJ2-2, with TRBD1 as a possible D gene (6 bases). V lost 6 bases and J 3 bases, leaving 8 bases between the germline ends. Germline values: CDR1 MNHEY, CDR2 SVGEGT. CDR3 length equals 13 residues. The CDR3 DNA reads as TGTGCCAGCAGGGCAGGGGACACCGGGGAGCTGTTTTTT. Residues: CASRAGDTGELFF.

This clonotype was seen repeatedly, ten times or more. The rearrangement uses TRBV12-3 or TRBV12-4 and TRBJ2-4, with unresolved D. The CDR3 length is 12 residues. V lost 2 bases, J lost 7 bases, and 6 bases lay in between. The chain's CDR3 is CASSLLGNIQYF. In DNA, the CDR3 is TGTGCCAGCAGTTTACTGGGGAACATTCAGTACTTC.